This T cell receptor beta chain stems from a study of CD8 T cells in ankylosing spondylitis. Study-wide results and limits: A motif in TCR beta, a set of roughly 8 highly homologous variants, appeared characteristic of ankylosing spondylitis blood.

The CDR3 spans 20 residues. Germline CDR1 reads MNHEY; CDR2 reads SVGEGT. This clonotype showed up just once. The antigen is undetermined. MiXCR, run by TCRdb on the 5' RACE reads, gives a single entry per CDR3 protein. The table lists about 160,000 distinct CDR3 sequences, around 20% of them singletons. The chain carries TRBV6-2 or TRBV6-3 and TRBJ1-2, with D perhaps matching TRBD1 (6 bases). The source is a male donor with ankylosing spondylitis or in good health (not recorded which). The sample taken for sequencing was blood, either unsorted or a sorted T cell fraction (not recorded which). This chain's CDR3 is CVGSYQGPGVGTRPIYGYTF. In DNA form, the CDR3 reads TGTGTCGGCAGTTACCAGGGGCCAGGTGTGGGGACCCGGCCAATTTATGGCTACACCTTC.